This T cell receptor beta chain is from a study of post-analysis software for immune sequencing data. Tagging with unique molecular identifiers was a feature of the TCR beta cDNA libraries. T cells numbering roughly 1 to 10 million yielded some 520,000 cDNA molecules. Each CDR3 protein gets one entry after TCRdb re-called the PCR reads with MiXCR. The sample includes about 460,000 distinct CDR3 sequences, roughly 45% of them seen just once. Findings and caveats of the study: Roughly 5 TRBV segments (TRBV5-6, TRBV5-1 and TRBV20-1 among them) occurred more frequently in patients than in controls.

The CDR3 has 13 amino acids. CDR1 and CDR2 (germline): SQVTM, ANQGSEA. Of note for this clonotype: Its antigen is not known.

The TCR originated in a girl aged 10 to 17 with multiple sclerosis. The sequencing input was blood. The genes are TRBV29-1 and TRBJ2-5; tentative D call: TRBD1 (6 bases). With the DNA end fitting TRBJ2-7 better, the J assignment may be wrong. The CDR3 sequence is CSVGRQDPYEQYF. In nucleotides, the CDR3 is TGCAGCGTTGGACGACAGGACCCCTACGAGCAGTACTTC.